Below, 2 T cell receptor beta chains from the same sample are listed, as sequenced in a study of response to subunit inactivated influenza vaccine. MiXCR, run by TCRdb on the RT-PCR reads, gives a single entry per CDR3 protein. The data show hundreds of thousands of distinct CDR3 sequences, roughly 8.2% seen once. This sample comprised PBMCs from blood, obtained approximately 25 months after vaccination. These TCRs come from a man between 50 and 70 years old who received an inactivated influenza vaccine.

The V call is TRBV20-1, the J call TRBJ2-5; possible D gene TRBD2, 5 bases. From germline, CDR1 is DFQATT and CDR2 SNEGSKA (reference sequence). Trimming took off 3 bases at V and 7 bases at J, with 15 bases between the two ends. The CDR3 extends over 13 amino acids. The CDR3 reads CSARSGGFRTQYF. The CDR3 DNA sequence: TGCAGTGCTAGGTCAGGCGGGTTCAGGACCCAGTACTTC.

The chain has TRBV7-2 and TRBJ2-1; D possibly uses TRBD1 or TRBD2 (6 bases each). Trimming removed 0 bases at V and 3 bases at J, with 12 bases between. The CDR3 extends over 16 amino acids. Looked up from germline, CDR1 is SGHTA and CDR2 is FQGNSA. CDR3 sequence reads: CASSLAGGGNYNEQFF. The CDR3, as DNA: TGTGCCAGCAGCTTAGCGGGGGGCGGAAACTACAATGAGCAGTTCTTC.